The 15 T cell receptor beta chains below were found in one sample sequenced in a study of CD8 T cells in ankylosing spondylitis. TCRdb analysed the 5' RACE reads with MiXCR anew, one entry per CDR3 protein. The data hold more than 300,000 distinct CDR3 sequences, with approximately 10% observed a single time. The sample consisted of blood, either unsorted or a sorted T cell fraction (not recorded which). Receptors were obtained from a female donor with ankylosing spondylitis or in good health (not recorded which).

At least ten counts were recorded for this clonotype. This chain joins TRBV6-5 and TRBJ2-2; possible D gene TRBD1, 5 bases. Per germline, CDR1 MNHEY and CDR2 SVGAGI. The CDR3 consists of 15 residues. The V end lost 2 bases, the J end lost 2 bases, and 9 bases lay between the germline ends. CDR3 loop: CASSYRGQNTGELFF. The CDR3 DNA is TGTGCCAGCAGTTACCGAGGACAAAACACCGGGGAGCTGTTTTTT.

In its sample, this clonotype was seen many times. The genes are TRBV5-1 and TRBJ2-3; 10 positions match TRBD2. V lost 3 bases to trimming and J lost 2 bases; unmatched junction nucleotides: 12. The CDR3 covers 18 residues. Germline V gene sequence: CDR1 SGHRS, CDR2 YFSETQ. The DNA for the CDR3 is TGCGCCAGCAGCTCCTACGGCCCCCTAGCGGGGGTCACAGATACGCAGTATTTT. Protein sequence: CASSSYGPLAGVTDTQYF. Using reference TRBV5-1 and TRBJ2-3 for the parts outside the CDR3, the full variable domain is KAGVTQTPRYLIKTRGQQVTLSCSPISGHRSVSWYQQTPGQGLQFLFEYFSETQRNKGNFPGRFSGRQFSNSRSEMNVSTLELGDSALYLCASSSYGPLAGVTDTQYFGPGTRLTVL.

The V call is TRBV20-1, the J call TRBJ2-3; 9 bases align to TRBD2. This CDR3 has 13 residues. V trimming: 7 bases; J trimming: 9 bases; junction bases outside the gene matches: 11. The V gene's germline CDR1 is DFQATT and CDR2 SNEGSKA (reference sequence). The DNA of the CDR3 is TGCAGTGTTGCTAGCGGGGTCCAGAGGACGCAGTATTTT. Protein sequence: CSVASGVQRTQYF.

This clonotype was counted at least ten times. The chain joins TRBV20-1 to TRBJ2-7, with 7 bases matching TRBD2. Germline CDR1 DFQATT, CDR2 SNEGSKA (reference sequence). This CDR3 spans 14 amino acids. Trimming cost V 8 bases and J 1 base; bases outside gene matches: 11. The CDR3 nucleotides read TGCAGTTCCATCCCCCTAGCGGCTTCCTACGAGCAGTACTTC. Translated: CSSIPLAASYEQYF.

The sample holds a few counts of this clonotype. The chain is built from TRBV5-1 and TRBJ2-3; D is unclear. The CDR3 is 15 residues long. Trimming took 2 bases from V and 2 from J, leaving 12 bases between them. Looked up from germline, CDR1 is SGHRS and CDR2 is YFSETQ. CDR3 sequence reads: CASSFGPTPTDTQYF. The CDR3 nucleotides are TGCGCCAGCAGCTTTGGCCCCACCCCCACAGATACGCAGTATTTT.

This rearrangement joins TRBV30 to TRBJ2-1, with D possibly TRBD1 on 6 matching bases. Trimming pared 5 bases from V and 7 bases from J, leaving 12 bases between. Germline CDR1 GTSNPN, CDR2 SVGIG (reference sequence). The CDR3 covers 12 residues. The CDR3 coding sequence is TGTGCCTGGCGAAACAGGGTAAATGAGCAGTTCTTC. Its protein product is CAWRNRVNEQFF. The whole variable domain, remainder taken from reference TRBV30 and TRBJ2-1, is SQTIHQWPATLVQPVGSPLSLECTVEGTSNPNLYWYRQAAGRGLQLLFYSVGIGQISSEVPQNLSASRPQDRQFILSSKKLLLSDSGFYLCAWRNRVNEQFFGPGTRLTVL.

There are many counts of this clonotype. CDR3 sequence: CASSLSPGTATDTQYF. The CDR3 nucleotides read TGTGCCAGCAGCTTAAGCCCCGGGACAGCTACAGATACGCAGTATTTT. This chain uses TRBV7-8 with TRBJ2-3; 7 nucleotides agree with TRBD1. The CDR3 is 16 residues long. V shed 2 bases, J shed 3 bases, and the junction held 8 bases outside the gene matches. Germline values: CDR1 SGHVS, CDR2 FQNEAQ.

J is TRBJ2-2 and V is TRBV6-2 or TRBV6-3, with TRBD2 matching 11 bases. From germline, CDR1 is MNHEY and CDR2 SVGEGT. Losses at the gene ends were 5 bases for V and 1 base for J; bases not matched to a gene: 18. This CDR3 contains 21 residues. CDR3 sequence: CASSPSPVAGGRSRNTGELFF. The CDR3 region has the DNA TGTGCCAGCAGTCCTAGCCCTGTAGCGGGGGGGCGGAGTAGGAACACCGGGGAGCTGTTTTTT.

On this clonotype: Sequence at one end of the junction differs from germline and may be a read error. The chain links TRBV5-1 to TRBJ2-7, with D possibly TRBD2 on 5 matching bases. The CDR3 spans 16 residues. Germline V gene data show CDR1 as SGHRS and CDR2 as YFSETQ. CDR3 nucleotides: TGCGCCAACAGCTATCTAACCTGGACTGCAGTCCACGAGCAGTACTTC. Amino acid sequence: CANSYLTWTAVHEQYF.

This clonotype was found many times. V usage is TRBV10-3 and J usage is TRBJ1-2; 7 positions match TRBD1. After removal of 4 bases from V and 6 bases from J, the junction contained 5 bases not matched to a gene. In germline, CDR1 is ENHRY, CDR2 SYGVKD. The CDR3 is 13 amino acids. The DNA for the CDR3 is TGTGCCATCAGTGCAGACAGGGTTGATGGCTACACCTTC. Translated: CAISADRVDGYTF.

This clonotype was found many times. The V gene is TRBV5-6, the J gene TRBJ2-5; no definite D call. This CDR3 has 15 amino acids. Looked up from germline, CDR1 is SGHDT and CDR2 is YYEEEE. Trimming cost V 2 bases and J 2 bases, with 13 bases left between them. CDR3 in amino acids: CASSFLGLRQETQYF. Here the CDR3 DNA reads TGTGCCAGCAGCTTTTTAGGTTTGAGACAAGAGACCCAGTACTTC.

This clonotype has at least ten counts. The chain couples TRBV5-1 to TRBJ2-1; a possible D gene is TRBD2 (6 bases). The CDR3 runs 15 residues. V was pared by 0 bases and J by 4 bases, with 11 bases between. Germline-derived CDR1 and CDR2 are SGHRS and YFSETQ. CDR3 loop: CASSLVGSLYNEQFF. The DNA of the CDR3 is TGCGCCAGCAGCTTGGTCGGGAGTTTATACAATGAGCAGTTCTTC.

This clonotype showed up many times. The chain combines TRBV30 with TRBJ2-7, with D perhaps assigned TRBD1 or TRBD2 (5 bases each). The CDR3 runs 14 residues. Germline V CDR1 and CDR2: GTSNPN, SVGIG (reference sequence). V was pared by 3 bases and J by 3 bases, with 15 bases between. Here the CDR3 reads CAWRLRGLLYEQYF. CDR3 bases: TGTGCCTGGAGGTTGAGGGGTCTCCTCTACGAGCAGTACTTC. Filled out from reference TRBV30 and TRBJ2-7, the complete variable domain reads SQTIHQWPATLVQPVGSPLSLECTVEGTSNPNLYWYRQAAGRGLQLLFYSVGIGQISSEVPQNLSASRPQDRQFILSSKKLLLSDSGFYLCAWRLRGLLYEQYFGPGTRLTVT.

This sequence joins TRBV15 and TRBJ2-6, with no clear D. There are 16 residues in the CDR3. The germline gives CDR1 LNHNV, CDR2 YYDKDF (reference sequence). The V gene lost 3 bases and the J gene lost 4 bases, with 13 bases spanning the gap. In DNA, the CDR3 is TGTGCCACCAGCAGCGCCCCCCGGAGAGGGGCCAACGTCCTGACTTTC. Protein sequence: CATSSAPRRGANVLTF. The full variable domain, its missing parts supplied by reference TRBV15 and TRBJ2-6, is DAMVIQNPRYQVTQFGKPVTLSCSQTLNHNVMYWYQQKSSQAPKLLFHYYDKDFNNEADTPDNFQSRRPNTSFCFLDIRSPGLGDTAMYLCATSSAPRRGANVLTFGAGSRLTVL.

This clonotype was detected only a few times. The chain has TRBV25-1 and TRBJ2-7; possibly TRBD2 for D (6 bases). CDR3 length: 14 amino acids. V lost 4 bases, J lost 1 base, and 11 bases lay in between. CDR1 and CDR2 (germline): MGHDK, SYGVNS. The CDR3 loop reads CASSAPGESYEQYF. The DNA for the CDR3 is TGTGCCAGCAGTGCCCCGGGGGAGTCCTACGAGCAGTACTTC.